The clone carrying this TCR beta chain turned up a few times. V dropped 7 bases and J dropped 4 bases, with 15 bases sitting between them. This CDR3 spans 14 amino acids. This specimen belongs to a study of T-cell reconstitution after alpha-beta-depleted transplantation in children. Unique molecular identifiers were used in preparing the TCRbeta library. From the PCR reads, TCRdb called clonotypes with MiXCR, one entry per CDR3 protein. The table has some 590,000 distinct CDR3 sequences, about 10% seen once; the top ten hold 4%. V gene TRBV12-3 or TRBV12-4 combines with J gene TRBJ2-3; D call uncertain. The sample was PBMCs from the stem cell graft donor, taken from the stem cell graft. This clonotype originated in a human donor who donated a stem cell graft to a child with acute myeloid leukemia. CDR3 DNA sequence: TGTGCCAGCACCCCGGACCCCTCGGCAGATACGCAGTATTTT. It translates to CASTPDPSADTQYF.